This T cell receptor (beta chain) was obtained from a study of cytomegalovirus exposure and HLA in healthy donors. Study-level information: In a previous analysis, some 110 million unique TCR beta sequences were found from about 190 million T cells. Study-wide points: Later analysis associated a missense DCLRE1C variant with TCR beta V- and J-gene trimming.

It was with 60 Vbeta and 13 Jbeta primers that the PCR ran. Profiled with immunoSEQ multiplex PCR; TCRdb holds only in-frame clones, not every one. Seen here are about 180,000 clones, 77% observed once, and the top ten hold about 1.5%. With regard to this clone: Its matching antigen is unknown.

The source material was PBMCs. This TCR derives from a young man in good health and CMV-seronegative.

CDR3 loop: CASTVAGIYEQYF. The CDR3 DNA sequence: TGTGCCAGCACCGTAGCGGGAATTTACGAGCAGTACTTC. The chain couples TRBV6-6 to TRBJ2-7; 8 bases fit TRBD2. Trimming removed 7 bases from V and 4 bases from J; junction bases left unmatched: 6. Germline V gene data show CDR1 as MNHNY and CDR2 as SVGAGI (reference sequence). The CDR3 spans 13 residues.